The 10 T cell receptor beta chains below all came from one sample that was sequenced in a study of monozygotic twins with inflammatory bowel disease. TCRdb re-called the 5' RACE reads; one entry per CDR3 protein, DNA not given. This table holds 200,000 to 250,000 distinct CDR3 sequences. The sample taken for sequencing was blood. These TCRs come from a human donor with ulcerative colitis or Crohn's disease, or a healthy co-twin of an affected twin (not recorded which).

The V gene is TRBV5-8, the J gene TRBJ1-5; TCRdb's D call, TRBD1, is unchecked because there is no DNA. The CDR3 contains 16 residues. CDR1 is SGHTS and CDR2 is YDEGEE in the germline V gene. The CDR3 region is CASSLRTGMGNQPQHF.

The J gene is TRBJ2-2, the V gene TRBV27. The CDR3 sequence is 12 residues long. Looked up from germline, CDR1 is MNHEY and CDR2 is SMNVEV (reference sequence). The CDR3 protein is CASRTTTGELFF.

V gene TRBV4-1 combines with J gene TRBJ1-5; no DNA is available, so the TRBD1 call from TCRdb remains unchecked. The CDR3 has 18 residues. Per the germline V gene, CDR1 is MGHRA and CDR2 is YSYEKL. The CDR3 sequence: CASSQVPPADHSNQPQHF.

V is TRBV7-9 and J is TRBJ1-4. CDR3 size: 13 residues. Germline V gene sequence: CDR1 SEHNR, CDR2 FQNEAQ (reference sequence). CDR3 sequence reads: CASSPQGGEKLFF.

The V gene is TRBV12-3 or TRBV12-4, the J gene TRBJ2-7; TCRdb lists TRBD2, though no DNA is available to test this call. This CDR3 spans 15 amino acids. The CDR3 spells CASSLSGEGSYEQYF.

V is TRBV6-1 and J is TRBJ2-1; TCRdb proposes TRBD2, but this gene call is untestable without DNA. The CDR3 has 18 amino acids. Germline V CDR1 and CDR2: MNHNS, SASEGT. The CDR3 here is CASSPQGTSGRGGFEQFF.

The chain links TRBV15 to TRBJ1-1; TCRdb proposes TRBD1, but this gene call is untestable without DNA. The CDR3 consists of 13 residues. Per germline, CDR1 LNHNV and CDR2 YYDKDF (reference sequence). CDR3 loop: CATSKEGRGLAFF.

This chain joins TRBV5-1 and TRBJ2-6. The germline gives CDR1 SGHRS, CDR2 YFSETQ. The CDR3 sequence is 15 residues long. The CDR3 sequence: CASSLDLSGANVLTF.

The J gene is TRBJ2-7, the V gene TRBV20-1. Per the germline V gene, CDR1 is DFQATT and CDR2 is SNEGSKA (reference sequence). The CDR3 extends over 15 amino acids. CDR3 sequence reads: CSARISSGVGYEQYF.

The CDR3 here is CASSLGWGQVRYEQYF. The V call is TRBV7-9, the J call TRBJ2-7; no DNA is available, so the TRBD1 call from TCRdb remains unchecked. The CDR3 sequence is 16 residues long. Per germline, CDR1 SEHNR and CDR2 FQNEAQ (reference sequence).